This passage covers 15 T cell receptor beta chains from one sample sequenced in a study of blood T cell repertoires in COVID-19 (TCRdb year 2020). The method behind the library was the immunoSEQ multiplex PCR assay. Drawn from immuneACCESS, this table holds only the in-frame rearrangements with V and J called that TCRdb kept. Clones are partly lost; checked studies trace under half to an unresolved V gene and leave the rest unexplained. The sample table lists more than 100,000 clones, about 90% of them with a count of one. The ten largest make up about 3.2% of the sample. Sequencing input: peripheral blood. Receptors were obtained from a human donor in a cohort sampled during active COVID-19.

J is TRBJ2-1 and V is TRBV9; 9 nucleotides align to TRBD2. This CDR3 has 15 residues. Trimming removed 5 bases from V and 7 bases from J; junction bases left unmatched: 10. Germline V gene data show CDR1 as SGDLS and CDR2 as YYNGEE. The CDR3 protein is CASSALAGPGNEQFF. The CDR3 nucleotides read TGTGCCAGCAGTGCCCTAGCGGGGCCGGGGAATGAGCAGTTCTTC.

V gene TRBV7-6 combines with J gene TRBJ1-1; D not resolved. Trimming took 5 bases from V and 3 from J, leaving 4 bases between them. Germline V gene lookup returns CDR1 SGHVS and CDR2 FNYEAQ. CDR3 length equals 11 residues. CDR3 sequence: CASSPDTEAFF. CDR3 DNA sequence: TGTGCCAGCAGCCCCGACACTGAAGCTTTCTTT.

The chain has TRBV5-1 and TRBJ2-7; the match to TRBD1 covers 8 bases. CDR1 SGHRS and CDR2 YFSETQ come from the germline V gene. With 4 bases clipped from V and 3 bases from J, the junction kept 9 bases outside the gene matches. This CDR3 spans 15 amino acids. CDR3 DNA: TGCGCCAGCAGCGCTCAGGGGGCCCAAAGCTACGAGCAGTACTTC. Protein: CASSAQGAQSYEQYF.

This clone was recorded many times. DNA of the CDR3: TGTGCCAGCAGCTCATTACAGGGGGGTGGCACTGAAGCTTTCTTT. As protein: CASSSLQGGGTEAFF. The chain recombines TRBV11-2 with TRBJ1-1; TRBD1 agrees at 8 bases. J was trimmed by 4 bases and V by 4 bases; bases with no gene match: 8. Germline V gene sequence: CDR1 SGHAT, CDR2 FQNNGV. CDR3 length equals 15 residues.

The chain recombines TRBV4-3 with TRBJ2-7; 7 nucleotides align to TRBD1. CDR3 size: 15 residues. Trimming removed 5 bases from V and 0 bases from J; junction bases left unmatched: 7. Per the germline V gene, CDR1 is LGHNA and CDR2 is YSLEER. The chain's CDR3 is CASSSDRRSSYEQYF. The CDR3 bases are TGCGCCAGCAGCTCGGACAGGAGAAGCTCCTACGAGCAGTACTTC.

J is TRBJ2-5 and V is TRBV30; 12 bases map to TRBD2. CDR1 and CDR2 from the germline V gene are GTSNPN and SVGIG (reference sequence). CDR3 length equals 15 residues. J lost 4 bases, V lost 4 bases, and 7 bases had no gene match. The CDR3 spells CAWTSGGLAGETQYF. CDR3 nucleotide sequence: TGTGCCTGGACCAGTGGGGGACTAGCGGGAGAGACCCAGTACTTC.

The chain combines TRBV7-2 with TRBJ1-3; 7 bases are a match to TRBD1. The germline V gene has CDR1 SGHTA and CDR2 FQGNSA. The CDR3 consists of 15 residues. V gave up 2 bases and J gave up 2 bases; unmatched junction bases: 3. DNA for the CDR3: TGTGCCAGCAGCTTACAAGGGGGCGCTGGAAACACCATATATTTT. Protein product: CASSLQGGAGNTIYF.

The chain employs TRBV11-2 and TRBJ1-1; D unresolved. Per germline, CDR1 SGHAT and CDR2 FQNNGV. This CDR3 contains 13 residues. V was clipped by 5 bases and J by 2 bases, with 9 bases between them. The CDR3 DNA follows: TGTGCCAGCAGCCCGTCGGTTAACACTGAAGCTTTCTTT. This codes for CASSPSVNTEAFF.

CDR3 protein: CALDTGGGNTIYF. The CDR3 coding sequence is TGTGCCTTGGACACAGGGGGAGGAAACACCATATATTTT. The chain carries TRBV30 and TRBJ1-3; 8 positions agree with TRBD1. V dropped 7 bases and J dropped 4; count of bases not matched to a gene: 6. This CDR3 is built from 13 residues. Germline V lookup: CDR1 GTSNPN, CDR2 SVGIG (reference sequence).

The chain carries TRBV7-2 and TRBJ2-7, with TRBD1 identical over 9 bases. The length of the CDR3 is 15 residues. Germline V lookup: CDR1 SGHTA, CDR2 FQGNSA. After removal of 5 bases from V and 3 bases from J, the junction contained 8 bases not matched to a gene. The CDR3 spells CASSVDRDRVYEQYF. In DNA, the CDR3 is TGTGCCAGCAGCGTCGACAGGGACAGGGTCTACGAGCAGTACTTC.

The rearrangement uses TRBV20-1 and TRBJ2-3; 11 nucleotides match TRBD2. This CDR3 has 14 residues. With 6 bases clipped from V and 5 bases from J, the junction kept 7 bases outside the gene matches. Germline-derived CDR1 and CDR2 are DFQATT and SNEGSKA (reference sequence). The CDR3 DNA reads as TGCAGTGCGAGTAGCGGGGGGGACGGAGATACGCAGTATTTT. It is translated as CSASSGGDGDTQYF.

This clone occurred a few times. The chain recombines TRBV27 with TRBJ2-3, with TRBD2 matching 11 bases. The CDR3 has 16 residues. Looked up from germline, CDR1 is MNHEY and CDR2 is SMNVEV (reference sequence). Trimming cost V 3 bases and J 3 bases; bases outside gene matches: 5. CDR3 coding DNA: TGTGCCAGCAGTTTCTTAGCGGGAGGGACAACAGATACGCAGTATTTT. It yields the protein CASSFLAGGTTDTQYF.

The chain has TRBV28 and TRBJ2-7, with D uncertain. The germline V gene encodes CDR1 MDHEN and CDR2 SYDVKM. The length of the CDR3 is 14 residues. Trimming took 4 bases from V and 2 from J, leaving 12 bases between them. The CDR3 sequence: CASSSATQAYEQYF. For the CDR3, the DNA is TGTGCCAGCAGTTCCGCGACTCAAGCCTACGAGCAGTACTTC.

This clone came up a few times. The chain recombines TRBV6-5 with TRBJ2-7; 9 positions agree with TRBD1. Losses at the gene ends were 4 bases for V and 2 bases for J; bases not matched to a gene: 3. The CDR3 contains 14 residues. The germline gives CDR1 MNHEY, CDR2 SVGAGI. The CDR3 loop is CASSSGTGPYEQYF. CDR3 sequence (DNA): TGTGCCAGCAGTTCAGGGACAGGGCCCTACGAGCAGTACTTC.

The chain recombines TRBV6-2 or TRBV6-3 with TRBJ2-5, with no clear D. The CDR3 has 11 residues. Deletions cut 4 bases from V and 7 bases from J, with 7 bases between. Germline V gives CDR1 MNHEY, CDR2 SVGEGT. The CDR3 spells CASSSPGTQYF. The CDR3 DNA reads as TGTGCCAGCAGTTCCCCCGGGACCCAGTACTTC.